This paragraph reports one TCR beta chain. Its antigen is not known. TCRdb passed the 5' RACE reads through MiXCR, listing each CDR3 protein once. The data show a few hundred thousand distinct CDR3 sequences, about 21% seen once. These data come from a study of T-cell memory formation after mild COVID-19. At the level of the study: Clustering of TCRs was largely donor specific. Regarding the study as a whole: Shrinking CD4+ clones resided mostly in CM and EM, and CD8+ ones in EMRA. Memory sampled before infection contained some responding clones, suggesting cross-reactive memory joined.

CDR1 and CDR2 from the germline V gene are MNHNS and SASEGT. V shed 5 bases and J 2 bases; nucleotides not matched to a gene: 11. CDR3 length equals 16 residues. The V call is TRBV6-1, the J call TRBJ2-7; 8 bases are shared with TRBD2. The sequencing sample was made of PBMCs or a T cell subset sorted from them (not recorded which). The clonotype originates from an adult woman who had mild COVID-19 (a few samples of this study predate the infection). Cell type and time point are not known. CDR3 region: CASSSPGLGRAYEQYF. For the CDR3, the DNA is TGTGCCAGCAGTTCTCCGGGACTAGGGCGGGCCTACGAGCAGTACTTC.